Here is one T cell receptor beta chain with its context. What it binds is unknown. The CDR3 consists of 14 residues. The germline V gene has CDR1 MDHEN and CDR2 SYDVKM. V lost 8 bases to trimming and J lost 3 bases, with 11 bases between them. This sample is part of a study of shared clonotypes between healthy human individuals. Study context: Plates per donor: three CD4 naive, three CD4 memory, two CD8 naive, one CD8 memory.

Whole-study results and caveats: It was observed that around 5% of naive CD4 clonotypes were shared across several donors.

Method: immunoSEQ multiplex PCR; TCRdb's copy keeps in-frame clones and lacks some. The sample carries about 1 million clones, more than 60% recorded once. The sample taken for sequencing was memory CD4+ T cells sorted from blood. The subset here: CD45RA-negative fraction. The chain combines TRBV28 with TRBJ1-6; D is perhaps TRBD1 (6 bases). The TCR sequence derives from a man younger than 30 in good health. CDR3 loop: CASAKGHYNSPLHF. CDR3 coding DNA: TGTGCCAGCGCAAAGGGACACTATAATTCACCCCTCCACTTT.